The subject of this entry is one T cell receptor (beta chain). The antigen remains undetermined. This record belongs to a study of CD8 T cells in ankylosing spondylitis. Each CDR3 protein gets one entry after TCRdb re-called the 5' RACE reads with MiXCR. The sample consists of about 200,000 distinct CDR3 sequences, roughly 13% of them appearing once. Study-wide points: Disease-associated clones were reportedly significantly overrepresented in matched ankylosing spondylitis synovial fluid. What appeared characteristic of ankylosing spondylitis blood was a TCR beta motif of 7 or 8 highly homologous variants.

Material: blood, either unsorted or a sorted T cell fraction (not recorded which). The clonotype comes from a male donor with ankylosing spondylitis or in good health (not recorded which).

The CDR3 here is CASSSNPPAGTGELFF. The CDR3 DNA follows: TGTGCCAGCAGCTCAAATCCCCCCGCGGGCACCGGGGAGCTGTTTTTT. This rearrangement joins TRBV7-9 to TRBJ2-2; possibly TRBD2 for D (5 bases). There are 16 residues in the CDR3. Trimming shortened V by 4 bases and J by 4 bases, and 16 bases separated the two germline ends. Germline V CDR1 and CDR2: SEHNR, FQNEAQ (reference sequence). The variable domain in full, completed from reference TRBV7-9 and TRBJ2-2, reads DTGVSQNPRHKITKRGQNVTFRCDPISEHNRLYWYRQTLGQGPEFLTYFQNEAQLEKSRLLSDRFSAERPKGSFSTLEIQRTEQGDSAMYLCASSSNPPAGTGELFFGEGSRLTVL.